The subject of this entry is one T cell receptor beta chain. As yet, its antigen is unknown. This entry is derived from a study of CD8 T cells in Susac syndrome. General observations from the study: It was acknowledged by the study that relatively few individuals were included in its TCR sequencing and HLA analysis.

Random hexamers were used to reverse transcribe an amount of 0.5 to 1 ug RNA. A multiplex approach, immunoSEQ multiplex PCR, amplified TCR beta CDR3 across 54 Vbeta and 13 Jbeta. In TCRdb, the immunoSEQ multiplex PCR reads were re-called with MiXCR into one record per CDR3 protein. Counted here are tens of thousands of distinct CDR3 sequences, over 85% occurring once; the ten biggest clones make up almost 0.55%. Sequencing of TCR beta drew on CD8+ and CD4+ T cells from blood. Negative isolation was used for CD8+ and CD4+ T cells and FACS enrichment for TEMRA cells. Unmatched junction bases numbered 5, after V lost 4 bases and J lost 8 bases. Germline values: CDR1 LGHDT, CDR2 YNNKEL (reference sequence). The CDR3 sequence is 15 residues long.

Material for sequencing was CD8+ T cells from PBMCs. V is TRBV3-1 and J is TRBJ2-1, with 13 bases matching TRBD2. The sequence came from a human donor in good health. In DNA, the CDR3 is TGTGCCAGCAGCCTCGGGACTAGCGGGATTTATGAGCAGTTCTTC. As protein: CASSLGTSGIYEQFF.